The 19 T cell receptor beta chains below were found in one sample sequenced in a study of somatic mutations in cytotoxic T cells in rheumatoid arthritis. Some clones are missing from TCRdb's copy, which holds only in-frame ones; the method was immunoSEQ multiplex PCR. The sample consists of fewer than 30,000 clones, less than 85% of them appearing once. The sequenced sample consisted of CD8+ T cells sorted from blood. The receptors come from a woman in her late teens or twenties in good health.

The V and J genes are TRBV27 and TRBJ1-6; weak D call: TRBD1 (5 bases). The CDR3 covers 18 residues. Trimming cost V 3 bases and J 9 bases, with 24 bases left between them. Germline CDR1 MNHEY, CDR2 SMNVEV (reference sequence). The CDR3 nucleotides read TGTGCCAGCAGTTTTGGTCAGGGCGATAGTGGGGGGGGTTCACCCCTCCACTTT. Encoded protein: CASSFGQGDSGGGSPLHF.

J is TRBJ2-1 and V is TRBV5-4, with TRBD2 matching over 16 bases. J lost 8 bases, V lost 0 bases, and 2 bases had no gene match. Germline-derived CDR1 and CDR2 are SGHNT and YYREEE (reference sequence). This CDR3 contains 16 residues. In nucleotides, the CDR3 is TGTGCCAGCAGCTTGGGGGGACTAGCGGGAGGGGATGAGCAGTTCTTC. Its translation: CASSLGGLAGGDEQFF.

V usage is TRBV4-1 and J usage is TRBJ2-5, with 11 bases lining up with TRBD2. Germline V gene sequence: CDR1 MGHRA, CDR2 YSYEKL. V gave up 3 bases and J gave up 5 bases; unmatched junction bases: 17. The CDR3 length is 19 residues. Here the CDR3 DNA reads TGCGCCAGCAGCCACTTAGAGGTGCTAGCGGGAGGCCAGGGGGAGACCCAGTACTTC. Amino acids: CASSHLEVLAGGQGETQYF.

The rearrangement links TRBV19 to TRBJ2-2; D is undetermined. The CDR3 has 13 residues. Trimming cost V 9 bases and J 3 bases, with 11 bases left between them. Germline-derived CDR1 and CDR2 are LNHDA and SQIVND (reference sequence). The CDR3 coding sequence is TGTGCCAGCCTCGGGTACGACACCGGGGAGCTGTTTTTT. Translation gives CASLGYDTGELFF.

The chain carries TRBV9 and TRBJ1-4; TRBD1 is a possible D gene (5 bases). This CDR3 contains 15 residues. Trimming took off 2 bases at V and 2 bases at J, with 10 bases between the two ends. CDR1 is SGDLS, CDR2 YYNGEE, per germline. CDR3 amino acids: CASSVQGGTNEKLFF. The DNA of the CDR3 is TGTGCCAGCAGCGTCCAGGGCGGGACTAATGAAAAACTGTTTTTT.

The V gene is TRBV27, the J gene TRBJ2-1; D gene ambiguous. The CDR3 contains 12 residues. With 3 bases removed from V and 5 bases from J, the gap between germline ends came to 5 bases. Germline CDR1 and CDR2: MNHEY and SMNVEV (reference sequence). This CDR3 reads CASSLGNNEQFF. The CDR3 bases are TGTGCCAGCAGTTTGGGAAACAATGAGCAGTTCTTC.

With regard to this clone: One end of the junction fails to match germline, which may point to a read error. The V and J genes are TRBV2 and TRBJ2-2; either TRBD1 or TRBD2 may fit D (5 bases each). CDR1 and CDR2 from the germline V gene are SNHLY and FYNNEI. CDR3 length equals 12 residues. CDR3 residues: CAKKWGYRGAVF. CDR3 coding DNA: TGTGCGAAAAAATGGGGGTACCGGGGAGCTGTTTTT.

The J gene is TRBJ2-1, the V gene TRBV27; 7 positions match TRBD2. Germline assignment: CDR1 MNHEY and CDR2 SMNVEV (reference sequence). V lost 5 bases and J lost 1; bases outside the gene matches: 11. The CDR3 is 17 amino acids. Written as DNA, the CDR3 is TGTGCCAGCAGTACCCATCTCGGGCGGGGGTCCTACAATGAGCAGTTCTTC. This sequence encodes CASSTHLGRGSYNEQFF.

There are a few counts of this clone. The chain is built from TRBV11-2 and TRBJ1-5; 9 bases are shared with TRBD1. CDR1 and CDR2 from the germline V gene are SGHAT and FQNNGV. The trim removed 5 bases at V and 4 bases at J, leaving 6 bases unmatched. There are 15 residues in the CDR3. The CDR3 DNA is TGTGCCAGCAGCCAGGGACAGGGAGGGAATCAGCCCCAGCATTTT. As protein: CASSQGQGGNQPQHF.

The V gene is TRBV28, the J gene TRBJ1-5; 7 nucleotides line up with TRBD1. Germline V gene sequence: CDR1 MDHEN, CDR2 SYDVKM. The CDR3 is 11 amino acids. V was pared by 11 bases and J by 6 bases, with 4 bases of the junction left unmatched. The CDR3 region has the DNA TGTGCCGCAGGGGGGCTTCAGCCCCAGCATTTT. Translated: CAAGGLQPQHF.

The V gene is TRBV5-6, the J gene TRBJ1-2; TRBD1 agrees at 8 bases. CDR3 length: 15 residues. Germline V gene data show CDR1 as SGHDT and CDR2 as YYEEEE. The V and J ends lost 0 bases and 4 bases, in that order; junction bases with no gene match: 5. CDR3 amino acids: CASSLGGTGIYGYTF. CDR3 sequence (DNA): TGTGCCAGCAGCTTGGGTGGGACAGGCATCTATGGCTACACCTTC. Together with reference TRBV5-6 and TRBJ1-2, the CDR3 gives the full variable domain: DAGVTQSPTHLIKTRGQQVTLRCSPKSGHDTVSWYQQALGQGPQFIFQYYEEEERQRGNFPDRFSGHQFPNYSSELNVNALLLGDSALYLCASSLGGTGIYGYTFGSGTRLTVV.

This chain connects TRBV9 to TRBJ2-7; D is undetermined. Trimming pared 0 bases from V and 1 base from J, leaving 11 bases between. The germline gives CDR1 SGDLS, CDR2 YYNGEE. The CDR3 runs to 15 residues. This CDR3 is CASSVEMGPSYEQYF. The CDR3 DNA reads TGTGCCAGCAGCGTAGAAATGGGTCCGTCCTACGAGCAGTACTTC.

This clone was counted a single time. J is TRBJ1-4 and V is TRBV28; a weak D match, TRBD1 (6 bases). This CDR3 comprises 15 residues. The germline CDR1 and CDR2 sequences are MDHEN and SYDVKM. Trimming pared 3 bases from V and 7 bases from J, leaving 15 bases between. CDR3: CASSFRQEIIEKLFF. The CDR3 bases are TGTGCCAGCAGTTTCCGACAGGAGATAATTGAAAAACTGTTTTTT.

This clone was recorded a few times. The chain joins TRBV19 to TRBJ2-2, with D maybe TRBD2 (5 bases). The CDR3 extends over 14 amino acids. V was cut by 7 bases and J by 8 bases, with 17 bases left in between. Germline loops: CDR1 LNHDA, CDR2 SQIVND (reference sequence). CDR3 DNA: TGTGCCAGTAAGGAGGACTCTCGGGCTGGGGAGCTGTTTTTT. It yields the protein CASKEDSRAGELFF.

For the CDR3, the DNA is TGTGCCAGCAGTGACCCTGCCTCCTACAATGAGCAGTTCTTC. Its protein is CASSDPASYNEQFF. The V gene is TRBV2, the J gene TRBJ2-1, with D unclear. V dropped 3 bases and J dropped 0 bases, with 6 bases sitting between them. The CDR3 sequence is 14 residues long. Per the germline V gene, CDR1 is SNHLY and CDR2 is FYNNEI.

CDR3 sequence (DNA): TGTGCCAGCACTGAAAGGCAGGCCTACGAGCAGTACGTC. It translates to CASTERQAYEQYV. The chain is built from TRBV2 and TRBJ2-7; D unclear. The CDR3 has 13 residues. Germline CDR1 and CDR2: SNHLY and FYNNEI.

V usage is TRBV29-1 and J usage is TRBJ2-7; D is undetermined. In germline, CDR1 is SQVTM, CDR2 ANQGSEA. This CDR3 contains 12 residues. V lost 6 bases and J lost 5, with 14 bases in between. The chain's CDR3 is CSVARENHEQYF. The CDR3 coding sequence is TGCAGCGTCGCTAGGGAAAACCACGAGCAGTACTTC.

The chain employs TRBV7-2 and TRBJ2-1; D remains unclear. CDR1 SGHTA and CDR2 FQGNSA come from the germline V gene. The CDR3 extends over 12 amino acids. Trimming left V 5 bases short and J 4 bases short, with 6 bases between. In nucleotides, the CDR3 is TGTGCCAGCAGCCCCCTGTACAATGAGCAGTTCTTC. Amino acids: CASSPLYNEQFF.

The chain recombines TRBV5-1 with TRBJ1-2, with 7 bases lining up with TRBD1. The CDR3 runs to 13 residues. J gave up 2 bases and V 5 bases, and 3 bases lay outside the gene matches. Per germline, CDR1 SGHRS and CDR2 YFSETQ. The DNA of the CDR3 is TGCGCCAGCAGGGGGACAGAGAACTATGGCTACACCTTC. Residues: CASRGTENYGYTF.